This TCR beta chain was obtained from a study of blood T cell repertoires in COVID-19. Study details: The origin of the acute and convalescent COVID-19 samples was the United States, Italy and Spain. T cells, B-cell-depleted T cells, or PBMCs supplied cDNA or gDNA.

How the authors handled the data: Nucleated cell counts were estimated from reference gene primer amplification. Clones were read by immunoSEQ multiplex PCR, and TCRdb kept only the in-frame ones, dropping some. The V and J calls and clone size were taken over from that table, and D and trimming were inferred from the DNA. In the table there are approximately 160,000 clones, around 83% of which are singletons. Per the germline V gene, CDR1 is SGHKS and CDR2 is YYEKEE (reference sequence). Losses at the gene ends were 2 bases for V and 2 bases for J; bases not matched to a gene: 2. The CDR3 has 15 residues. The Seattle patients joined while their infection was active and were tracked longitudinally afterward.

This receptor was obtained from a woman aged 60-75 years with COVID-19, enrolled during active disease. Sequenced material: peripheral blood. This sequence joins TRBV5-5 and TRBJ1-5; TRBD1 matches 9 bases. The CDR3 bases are TGTGCCAGCAGCTTCCGGGACAGGGGCAATCAGCCCCAGCATTTT. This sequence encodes CASSFRDRGNQPQHF.